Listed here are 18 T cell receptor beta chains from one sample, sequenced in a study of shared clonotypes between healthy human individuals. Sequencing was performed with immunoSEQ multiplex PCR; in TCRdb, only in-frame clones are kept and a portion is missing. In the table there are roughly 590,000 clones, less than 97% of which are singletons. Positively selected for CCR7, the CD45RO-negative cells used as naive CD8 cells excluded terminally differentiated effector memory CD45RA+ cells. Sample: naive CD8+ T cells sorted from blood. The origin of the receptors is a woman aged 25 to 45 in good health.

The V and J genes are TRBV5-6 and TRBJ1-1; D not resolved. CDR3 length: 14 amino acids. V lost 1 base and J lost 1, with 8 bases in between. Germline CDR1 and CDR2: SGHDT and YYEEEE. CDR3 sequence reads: CASSLKGGNTEAFF. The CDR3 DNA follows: TGTGCCAGCAGCTTGAAAGGTGGGAACACTGAAGCTTTCTTT.

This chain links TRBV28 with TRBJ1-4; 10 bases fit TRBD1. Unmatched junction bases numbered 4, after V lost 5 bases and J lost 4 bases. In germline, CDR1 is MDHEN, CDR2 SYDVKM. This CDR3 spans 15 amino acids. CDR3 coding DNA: TGTGCCAGCAGTGCGTGGGACAGGGGTAATGAAAAACTGTTTTTT. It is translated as CASSAWDRGNEKLFF.

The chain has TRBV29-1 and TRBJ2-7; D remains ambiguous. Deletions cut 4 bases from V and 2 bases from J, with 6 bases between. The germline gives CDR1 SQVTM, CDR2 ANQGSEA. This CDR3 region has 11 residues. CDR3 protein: CSVGSPYEQYF. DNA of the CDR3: TGCAGCGTTGGGTCCCCCTACGAGCAGTACTTC.

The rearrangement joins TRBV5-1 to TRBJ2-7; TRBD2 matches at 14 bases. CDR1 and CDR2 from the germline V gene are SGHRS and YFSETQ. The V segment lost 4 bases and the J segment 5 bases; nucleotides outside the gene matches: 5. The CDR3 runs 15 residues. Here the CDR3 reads CASSPGTSGSDEQYF. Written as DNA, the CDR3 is TGCGCCAGCAGCCCGGGGACTAGCGGGAGTGACGAGCAGTACTTC.

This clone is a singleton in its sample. The CDR3 region has the DNA TGTGCCAGTAGTGTGGGACGATCCTACGAGCAGTACTTC. Amino acids: CASSVGRSYEQYF. The chain links TRBV19 to TRBJ2-7; D is possibly TRBD1 or TRBD2 (5 bases each). Germline CDR1 and CDR2: LNHDA and SQIVND (reference sequence). Trimming shortened V by 5 bases and J by 1 base, and 9 bases separated the two germline ends. This CDR3 is 13 amino acids long.

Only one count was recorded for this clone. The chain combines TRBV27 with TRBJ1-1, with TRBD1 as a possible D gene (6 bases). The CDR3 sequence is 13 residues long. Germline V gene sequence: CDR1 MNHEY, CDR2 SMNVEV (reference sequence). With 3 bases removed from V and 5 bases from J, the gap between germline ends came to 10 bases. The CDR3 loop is CASSLLGATEAFF. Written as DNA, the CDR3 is TGTGCCAGCAGTTTGTTGGGGGCGACTGAAGCTTTCTTT.

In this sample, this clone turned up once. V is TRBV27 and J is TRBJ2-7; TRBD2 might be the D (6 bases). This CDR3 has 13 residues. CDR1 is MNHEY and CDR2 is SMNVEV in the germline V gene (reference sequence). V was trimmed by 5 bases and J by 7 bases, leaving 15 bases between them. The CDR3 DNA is TGTGCCAGCAGTGTCCGGGGGATTACGGAGCAGTACTTC. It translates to CASSVRGITEQYF.

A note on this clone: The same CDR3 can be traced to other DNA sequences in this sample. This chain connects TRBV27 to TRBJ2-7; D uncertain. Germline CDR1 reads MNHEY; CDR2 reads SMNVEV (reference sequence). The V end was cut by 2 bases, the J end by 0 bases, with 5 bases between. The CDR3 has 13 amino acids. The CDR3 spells CASSLMGSYEQYF. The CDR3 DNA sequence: TGTGCCAGCAGTTTAATGGGCTCCTACGAGCAGTACTTC.

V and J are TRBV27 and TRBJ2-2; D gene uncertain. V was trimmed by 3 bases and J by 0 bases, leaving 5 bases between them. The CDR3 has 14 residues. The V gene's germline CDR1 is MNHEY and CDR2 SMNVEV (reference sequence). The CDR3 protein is CASSFSSNTGELFF. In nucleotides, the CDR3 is TGTGCCAGCAGTTTTAGCTCGAACACCGGGGAGCTGTTTTTT.

CDR3 DNA: TGTGCCAGCAGCTCATCGGGACTAGCGGGAGGGGCCTACAATGAGCAGTTCTTC. This codes for CASSSSGLAGGAYNEQFF. This chain links TRBV7-9 with TRBJ2-1, with TRBD2 matching 16 bases. Germline V lookup: CDR1 SEHNR, CDR2 FQNEAQ (reference sequence). CDR3 length: 18 amino acids. Trimming removed 4 bases from V and 2 bases from J; junction bases left unmatched: 5.

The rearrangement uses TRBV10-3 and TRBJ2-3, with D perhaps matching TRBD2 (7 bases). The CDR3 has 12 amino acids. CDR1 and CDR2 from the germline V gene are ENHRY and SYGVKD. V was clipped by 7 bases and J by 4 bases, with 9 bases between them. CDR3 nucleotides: TGTGCCATCACCGGGGGGCCAGATACGCAGTATTTT. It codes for CAITGGPDTQYF.

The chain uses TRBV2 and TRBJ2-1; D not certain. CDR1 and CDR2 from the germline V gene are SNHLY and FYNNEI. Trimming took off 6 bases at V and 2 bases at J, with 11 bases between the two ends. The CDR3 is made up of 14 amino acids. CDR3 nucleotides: TGTGCCAGCAGAGGCCTTAGTCCCTACAATGAGCAGTTCTTC. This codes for CASRGLSPYNEQFF.

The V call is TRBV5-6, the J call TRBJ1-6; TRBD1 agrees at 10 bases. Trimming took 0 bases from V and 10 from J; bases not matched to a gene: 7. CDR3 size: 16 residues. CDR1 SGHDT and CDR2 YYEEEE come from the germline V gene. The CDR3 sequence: CASSLDPGTGASPLHF. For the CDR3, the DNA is TGTGCCAGCAGCTTGGATCCCGGGACAGGGGCCTCACCCCTCCACTTT.

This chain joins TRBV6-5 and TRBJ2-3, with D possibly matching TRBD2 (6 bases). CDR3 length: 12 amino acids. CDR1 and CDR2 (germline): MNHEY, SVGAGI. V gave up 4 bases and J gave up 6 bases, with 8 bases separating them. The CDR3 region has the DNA TGTGCCAGCAGTTCCAGCGGGGATACGCAGTATTTT. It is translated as CASSSSGDTQYF.

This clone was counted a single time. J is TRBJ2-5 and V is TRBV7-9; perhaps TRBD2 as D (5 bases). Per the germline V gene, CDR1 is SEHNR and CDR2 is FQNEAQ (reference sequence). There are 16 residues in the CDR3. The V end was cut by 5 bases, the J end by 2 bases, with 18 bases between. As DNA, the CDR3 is TGTGCCAGCAGCCATTTTGGACTGATGGGTCAAGAGACCCAGTACTTC. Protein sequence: CASSHFGLMGQETQYF.

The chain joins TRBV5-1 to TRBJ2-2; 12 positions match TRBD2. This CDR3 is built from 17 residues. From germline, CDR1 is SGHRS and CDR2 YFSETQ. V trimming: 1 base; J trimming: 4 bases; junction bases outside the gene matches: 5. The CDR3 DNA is TGCGCCAGCAGCTTGACACTAGCGGGAGGCCCCACCGGGGAGCTGTTTTTT. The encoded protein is CASSLTLAGGPTGELFF. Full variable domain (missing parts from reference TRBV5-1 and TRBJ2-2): KAGVTQTPRYLIKTRGQQVTLSCSPISGHRSVSWYQQTPGQGLQFLFEYFSETQRNKGNFPGRFSGRQFSNSRSEMNVSTLELGDSALYLCASSLTLAGGPTGELFFGEGSRLTVL.

The CDR3 region has the DNA TGTGCCAGCAGTTTTACAGGCTCTGGGGCCAACGTCCTGACTTTC. This gives the protein CASSFTGSGANVLTF. The chain employs TRBV6-5 and TRBJ2-6, with D tentatively TRBD1 (5 bases). The germline V gene has CDR1 MNHEY and CDR2 SVGAGI. Trimming removed 4 bases from V and 0 bases from J, with 7 bases in between. The CDR3 extends over 15 amino acids.

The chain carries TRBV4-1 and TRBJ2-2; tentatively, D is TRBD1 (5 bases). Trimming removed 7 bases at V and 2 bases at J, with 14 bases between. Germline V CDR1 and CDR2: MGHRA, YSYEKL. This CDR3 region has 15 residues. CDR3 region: CASTPTDFNTGELFF. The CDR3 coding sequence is TGCGCCAGCACCCCGACAGACTTTAACACCGGGGAGCTGTTTTTT.